This T cell receptor (beta chain) was recovered during a study of cytomegalovirus exposure and HLA in healthy donors. Whole-study context: Earlier results showed approximately 120 million unique TCR beta sequences derived from some 180 million T cells. Counted in an early data release were about 86 million unique TCRs from HLA-typed donors. Whole-study findings and limits: High sensitivity and specificity were reportedly achieved when the classifier diagnosed cytomegalovirus status.

For this clone: Its antigen is still unknown.

Germline-derived CDR1 and CDR2 are MDHEN and SYDVKM. The V end lost 6 bases, the J end lost 1 base, and 12 bases lay between the germline ends. The CDR3 is 15 residues long. In the PCR, 60 Vbeta and 13 Jbeta primers were used. Assay: immunoSEQ multiplex PCR; the TCRdb copy retains only in-frame clones and omits some. Of 150,000 or so clones in the sample, 70% to 85% were seen once. The receptor comes from a young man in good health and CMV-seropositive. This chain connects TRBV28 to TRBJ2-2; no clear D gene. The source material was PBMCs. CDR3 DNA sequence: TGTGCCAGCAGCCTCGACCACAGGAACACCGGGGAGCTGTTTTTT. The encoded protein is CASSLDHRNTGELFF.